This T cell receptor beta chain is drawn from a study of cytomegalovirus exposure and HLA in healthy donors. The study's findings and limits: Specificity of three CMV-associated chains for CMV antigens was verified in vitro.

V gave up 4 bases and J gave up 1 base; unmatched junction bases: 6. Germline loops: CDR1 SEHNR, CDR2 FQNEAQ (reference sequence). The CDR3 length is 16 residues. Each donor's status was that of a healthy bone marrow donor. With regard to this clone: The antigen is unknown.

Amplification used 60 Vbeta primers and 13 Jbeta primers. The method was immunoSEQ multiplex PCR; TCRdb's version includes in-frame clones alone and lacks a portion of them. The repertoire includes around 300,000 clones, under 80% of them detected once, and around 2.3% sits in the top ten. The receptor was isolated from a female donor in good health and CMV-seronegative. The material sequenced was PBMCs. The chain employs TRBV7-9 and TRBJ2-1, with TRBD2 matching 8 bases. The CDR3 DNA sequence: TGTGCCAGCAGCTCCACTAGCGGCCCTTCCTACAATGAGCAGTTCTTC. It is translated as CASSSTSGPSYNEQFF.